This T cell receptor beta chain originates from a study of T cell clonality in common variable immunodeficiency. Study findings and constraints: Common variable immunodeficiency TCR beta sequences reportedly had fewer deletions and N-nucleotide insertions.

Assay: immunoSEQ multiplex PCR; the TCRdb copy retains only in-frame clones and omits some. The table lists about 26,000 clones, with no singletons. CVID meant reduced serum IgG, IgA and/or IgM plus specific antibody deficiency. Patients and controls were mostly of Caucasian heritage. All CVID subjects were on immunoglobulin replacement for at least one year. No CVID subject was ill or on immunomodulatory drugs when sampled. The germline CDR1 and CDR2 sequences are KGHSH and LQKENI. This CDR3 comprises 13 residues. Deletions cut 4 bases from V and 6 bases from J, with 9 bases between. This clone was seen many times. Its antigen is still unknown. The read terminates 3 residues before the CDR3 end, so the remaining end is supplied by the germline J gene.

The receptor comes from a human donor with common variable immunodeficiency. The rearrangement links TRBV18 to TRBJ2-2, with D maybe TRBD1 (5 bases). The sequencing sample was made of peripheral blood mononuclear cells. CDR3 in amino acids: CASSRQGAGELFF. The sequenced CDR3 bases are TGTGCCAGCTCACGACAAGGGGCCGGGGAG.